This T cell receptor (beta chain) was captured in a study of blood T cell repertoires in COVID-19. Looking at the study overall: Nucleic acid was either cDNA or gDNA, and it came from T cells, B-cell-depleted T cells, or PBMCs.

The CDR3 spans 19 residues. Looked up from germline, CDR1 is SEHNR and CDR2 is FQNEAQ (reference sequence). The junction had 17 bases not matched to a gene; V was cut back by 2 bases and J by 4 bases. Original analysis: Reference gene primer amplification yielded estimated nucleated cell counts. Clones were sequenced by immunoSEQ multiplex PCR, and TCRdb holds only the in-frame ones, with some missing. That table supplies the V and J calls and clone size; D and trimming were determined from the DNA. The sample has about 160,000 clones, about 90% seen once; the top ten hold approximately 4.1%. The sequence was collected from a woman aged 55-70 years with active or convalescent COVID-19. Material for sequencing was peripheral blood. V and J are TRBV7-9 and TRBJ1-1, with 9 nucleotides matching TRBD1. CDR3 in amino acids: CASSLYRGLSDERFTEAFF. DNA for the CDR3: TGTGCCAGCAGCTTATACAGGGGGCTAAGTGATGAGCGGTTCACTGAAGCTTTCTTT.